This entry lists 17 T cell receptor beta chains sequenced from one sample in a study of T-cell memory formation after mild COVID-19. TCRdb independently ran MiXCR on the 5' RACE reads; one entry per CDR3 protein. Found here are around 130,000 distinct CDR3 sequences, about 18% of them singletons; the top ten hold roughly 5.3%. The specimen was PBMCs or a T cell subset sorted from them (not recorded which). The receptors originated from a man aged 18 to 35 who had mild COVID-19 (a few samples of this study predate the infection). Cell type and time point are not known.

V usage is TRBV18 and J usage is TRBJ2-3; D remains ambiguous. The ends were cut back, 0 bases at V and 1 base at J, with 8 bases in the middle. This CDR3 has 15 residues. From germline, CDR1 is KGHSH and CDR2 LQKENI. This CDR3 reads CASSPPGLGTDTQYF. CDR3 DNA: TGTGCCAGCTCACCACCGGGGTTAGGCACAGATACGCAGTATTTT. Based on the CDR3 plus reference TRBV18 and TRBJ2-3, the full variable domain is NAGVMQNPRHLVRRRGQEARLRCSPMKGHSHVYWYRQLPEEGLKFMVYLQKENIIDESGMPKERFSAEFPKEGPSILRIQQVVRGDSAAYFCASSPPGLGTDTQYFGPGTRLTVL.

V gene TRBV7-8 combines with J gene TRBJ1-2; 7 bases are a match to TRBD1. The CDR3 contains 16 residues. Germline values: CDR1 SGHVS, CDR2 FQNEAQ. Losses at the gene ends were 5 bases for V and 0 bases for J; bases not matched to a gene: 9. As DNA, the CDR3 is TGTGCCAGCAGCCCATACAGGGGAAGAGCTAACTATGGCTACACCTTC. Residues: CASSPYRGRANYGYTF.

The rearrangement links TRBV20-1 to TRBJ1-2; no definite D call. Germline V gives CDR1 DFQATT, CDR2 SNEGSKA (reference sequence). The germline V and J ends were trimmed by 0 bases and 10 bases, with 3 bases remaining between them. CDR3 length: 9 amino acids. CDR3 region: CSARDAYTF. As DNA, the CDR3 is TGCAGTGCTAGAGATGCCTACACCTTC.

The rearrangement links TRBV4-2 to TRBJ2-5, with TRBD2 identical over 9 bases. Per germline, CDR1 LGHNA and CDR2 YNFKEQ. V shed 1 base and J 4 bases; nucleotides not matched to a gene: 7. This CDR3 comprises 16 residues. The CDR3 DNA reads as TGTGCCAGCAGCCAAGGCGGGGGGGCAGAGAGAGAGACCCAGTACTTC. Amino acids: CASSQGGGAERETQYF.

This chain uses TRBV9 with TRBJ2-7, with no clear D. This CDR3 has 14 residues. Germline CDR1 SGDLS, CDR2 YYNGEE. The germline V and J ends were trimmed by 3 bases and 3 bases, with 13 bases remaining between them. The CDR3 loop is CASSAAFDGYEQYF. Here the CDR3 DNA reads TGTGCCAGCAGCGCAGCTTTCGACGGCTACGAGCAGTACTTC.

This clonotype has just a few counts. The gene calls are TRBV29-1 and TRBJ2-1; TRBD1 is a possible D gene (5 bases). Trimming shortened V by 7 bases and J by 7 bases, and 20 bases separated the two germline ends. The germline gives CDR1 SQVTM, CDR2 ANQGSEA. This CDR3 is 14 amino acids long. CDR3 sequence reads: CSAEAQGSGNEQFF. DNA of the CDR3: TGCAGCGCCGAGGCCCAGGGAAGTGGGAATGAGCAGTTCTTC.

This clonotype turned up a few times. The chain employs TRBV20-1 and TRBJ1-5, with a possible D match to TRBD1 (6 bases). CDR3 length equals 14 residues. V lost 4 bases and J lost 1, with 11 bases in between. Per the germline V gene, CDR1 is DFQATT and CDR2 is SNEGSKA (reference sequence). The CDR3 coding sequence is TGCAGTGCTACATTCGGGGGCAGCAATCAGCCCCAGCATTTT. Translation gives CSATFGGSNQPQHF.

This clonotype has just a few counts. The rearrangement uses TRBV28 and TRBJ2-7; 7 bases are shared with TRBD1. The CDR3 has 14 residues. Germline CDR1 and CDR2: MDHEN and SYDVKM. Trimming at V came to 3 bases and at J to 0 bases, leaving 2 bases not matched to a gene. The DNA for the CDR3 is TGTGCCAGCAGTTTCGCAGGGGGCTCCTACGAGCAGTACGTC. Protein product: CASSFAGGSYEQYV.

This clonotype has just a few counts. The J gene is TRBJ1-2, the V gene TRBV5-1; no clear D. Between the trimmed V and J ends, which lost 0 bases and 2 bases, there was a span of 8 bases. Per germline, CDR1 SGHRS and CDR2 YFSETQ. The CDR3 runs 14 residues. This chain's CDR3 is CASSLDSFNYGYTF. The CDR3, as DNA: TGCGCCAGCAGCTTGGACAGTTTCAACTATGGCTACACCTTC.

This chain joins TRBV20-1 and TRBJ2-5; tentatively, D is TRBD1 (6 bases). The V gene's germline CDR1 is DFQATT and CDR2 SNEGSKA (reference sequence). This CDR3 is built from 14 residues. Trimming removed 5 bases at V and 7 bases at J, with 20 bases between. The CDR3 DNA reads as TGCAGTGCTGGGACACTCTCCGCCGTGGGGACCCAGTACTTC. Protein: CSAGTLSAVGTQYF.

The chain employs TRBV12-3 or TRBV12-4 and TRBJ1-2; 11 positions agree with TRBD1. J was trimmed by 4 bases and V by 5 bases; bases with no gene match: 6. This CDR3 contains 15 residues. The CDR3 region is CASSRRTGGLYGYTF. In DNA form, the CDR3 reads TGTGCCAGCAGTCGTCGGACAGGGGGCCTCTATGGCTACACCTTC.

The table lists this clonotype with a few counts. This chain uses TRBV4-3 with TRBJ1-5, with D uncertain. Germline assignment: CDR1 LGHNA and CDR2 YSLEER. Trimming left V 0 bases short and J 1 base short, with 7 bases between. The CDR3 sequence is 15 residues long. The DNA of the CDR3 is TGCGCCAGCAGCCAAGAGGAAGGAAGCAATCAGCCCCAGCATTTT. It specifies CASSQEEGSNQPQHF.

This clonotype was seen a few times. This chain connects TRBV7-2 to TRBJ1-6; maybe TRBD1 (6 bases). CDR3 size: 14 residues. Deletions cut 4 bases from V and 10 bases from J, with 14 bases between. Germline CDR1 SGHTA, CDR2 FQGNSA. The CDR3 here is CASSSGTGKSPLHF. The CDR3 coding sequence is TGTGCCAGCAGCTCTGGAACAGGGAAATCACCCCTCCACTTT.

V usage is TRBV7-9 and J usage is TRBJ2-3; 9 nucleotides match TRBD2. CDR1 is SEHNR, CDR2 FQNEAQ, per germline (reference sequence). CDR3 length: 14 amino acids. V was clipped by 5 bases and J by 5 bases; unmatched bases: 5. This chain's CDR3 is CASSTGLAIDTQYF. CDR3 nucleotide sequence: TGTGCCAGCAGCACCGGACTAGCGATAGATACGCAGTATTTT.

This chain uses TRBV12-3 or TRBV12-4 with TRBJ1-1; D gene uncertain. The CDR3 runs to 10 residues. The germline V and J ends were trimmed by 0 bases and 10 bases, with 3 bases remaining between them. Here the CDR3 reads CASSLAGAFF. CDR3 nucleotide sequence: TGTGCCAGCAGTTTAGCGGGAGCTTTCTTT.

This clonotype was detected only a few times. A read error may account for a junction end that differs from germline. The chain has TRBV7-2 and TRBJ1-2; weak D call: TRBD1 (5 bases). The CDR3 extends over 14 amino acids. Germline V gene data show CDR1 as SGHTA and CDR2 as FQGNSA. The CDR3 sequence: CASNLSGTNYGYTF. Written as DNA, the CDR3 is TGTGCCAGCAACTTAAGTGGGACCAACTATGGCTACACCTTC.

The chain joins TRBV12-3 or TRBV12-4 to TRBJ1-5, with D perhaps matching TRBD1 (5 bases). V lost 6 bases and J lost 7, with 16 bases in between. This CDR3 is 14 amino acids long. CDR3 region: CASSPDSPRQPQHF. The CDR3 bases are TGTGCCAGCAGCCCTGACAGTCCGAGGCAGCCCCAGCATTTT.